This record covers a single T cell receptor beta chain. This clonotype was seen ten or more times. Which antigen it targets is not known. No quality values exist for individual bases; no much larger clone is one base distant. Libraries were prepared through 5' RACE. Reads for this sample came from an Illumina HiSeq 2000. Template switching added a universal primer binding site, and the final cDNA carried a unique molecular identifier that allowed TCR cDNA molecules to be counted accurately. First-strand cDNA for TCR alpha and beta chains was synthesized from specific primers in the conserved constant-segment region. To control for contamination, each cDNA library was double barcoded with a SMART-Mk sample barcode plus Illumina barcodes. TruSeq adapter sequences and Illumina sample barcodes were added in two successive PCR steps. The TCR alpha and beta cDNA libraries were sequenced on the Illumina HiSeq platform using custom primers. In the paper's pipeline: MiGEC processed the raw reads to extract unique molecular identifiers, while MiXCR was used to determine the CDR3 positions. Recombination models were inferred per individual with the repgenHMM and IGoR tools using an EM algorithm. Shared clonotypes were analyzed with the tcR package in R, and sharing was normalized by the product of cloneset sizes. To study raw recombination free of thymic and clonal selection effects, out-of-frame nonproductive sequences were analyzed. TCRdb reanalyzed the raw reads on its own, using fastp at Q25 for trimming and MiXCR for clone calling, and kept in-frame beta chains. Duplicate CDR3 protein sequences are folded into a single record with the most common DNA and genes. TCRdb, rather than the study authors, made the V and J calls. This sample has 120,000 to 150,000 distinct CDR3 sequences in its table, and around 3.6% of those were observed once. Of the sample, more than 7% is held by the ten largest clones.

The data are from a study of identical twins listed by TCRdb under 2016. At the level of the whole study: To test whether fetal clonotypes persist, the study used deep sequencing on TCR alpha and beta repertoires from monozygotic twins, unrelated adults of various ages, and cord blood. To rule out contamination, the twin experiments were replicated at different times with different library preparation protocols.

What the authors observed across the whole study: Fewer insertions were carried by abundant cord blood beta clonotypes, a similar but weaker trend appeared in young adult naive repertoires, and no such trend appeared in memory repertoires. Out-of-frame TCR alpha sharing in monozygotic twins was systematically underestimated by recombination models, whereas sharing between unrelated individuals was in agreement with the recombination models. A weaker excess of twin sharing was found in beta out-of-frame sequences because the signal-to-noise ratio was lowered by fewer shared sequences. Because the same donors could not be followed over many years, the conclusions relied on cross-sectional statistical analysis. Compared with coincidental sharing between unrelated individuals, an excess of low generation-probability sequences was observed among out-of-frame TCR alpha sequences shared between twins. Invariant T cells such as MAIT and iNKT could partly confound zero-insertion analyses, though diverse VJ usage argued against this for most clonotypes.

The CDR3 starts with the cysteine, ends with the phenylalanine, and has 16 residues. Only the CDR3 part of the read is kept: 48 bases, read in frame from the first base. Compared with germline, V lacks 4 bases and J lacks 3 bases; bases without a gene match: 10. CDR1 SGHRS and CDR2 YFSETQ are derived from the germline V gene. All donors were healthy Caucasians. Miltenyi CD45RO+ enrichment and human naive T-cell isolation kits were used to isolate memory (CD45RO+) and naive T cells from PBMC. The specimen sequenced was memory T cells sorted from blood. The cell subset or site label, read with the paper, signifies: CD45RO+ enriched T cells. In this chain, TRBV5-1 is recombined with TRBJ1-5, with 7 junctional bases fitting TRBD1. The clonotype originates from a man younger than 35 in good health. The encoded CDR3 is CASSPGGTEFNQPQHF. Read as DNA, the sequence is TGCGCCAGCAGCCCGGGGGGGACAGAATTCAATCAGCCCCAGCATTTT.